This record looks at one TCR beta chain sequence and its context. What it binds is not known. The sample is drawn from a study of CD8+ T cells in alopecia areata. Overall study: Patients in the treated group were given tofacitinib by mouth, 5 to 10 mg twice a day. Once tofacitinib had been taken for 6 to 18 months, 6 months off drug followed. Study results and caveats: With one nonresponder, baseline CD8+ expansion's link to response remains uncertain.

The CDR3 totals 12 residues. Trimming left V 4 bases short and J 6 bases short, with 6 bases between. Germline loops: CDR1 SGHAT, CDR2 FQNNGV. RNA extraction and reverse transcription yielded cDNA as sequencing template. Using immunoSEQ multiplex PCR, the repertoire was profiled, and TCRdb retains in-frame clones only, with some absent. The sample records about 210,000 clones, 64% being singletons. Treatment denoted: oral pan-JAK inhibitor, 5-10 mg twice daily. Alopecia areata patients gave lesional scalp punch biopsies and peripheral blood samples. Sequences were derived from CD4+ T cells sorted from blood, sampled at week 4, from a patient treated with tofacitinib. The V gene is TRBV11-2, the J gene TRBJ2-2; D remains unclear. The source of this sequence is a human donor with alopecia areata. CDR3 sequence (DNA): TGTGCCAGCAGCTCGCTCCCCGGGGAGCTGTTTTTT. Translating it yields CASSSLPGELFF.